These 3 T cell receptor beta chains originate from one sample sequenced in a study of shared clonotypes between healthy human individuals. Produced via immunoSEQ multiplex PCR; TCRdb's table is partial and in-frame only. Of over 700,000 clones listed, around 77% are singletons. Sequenced sample: memory CD4+ T cells sorted from blood. Described subset: CD45RA-negative fraction. The receptors come from a woman aged 30 to 39 in good health.

V is TRBV21-1 and J is TRBJ2-5. TRBV21-1 represents a pseudogene. The CDR3 length is 18 residues. The CDR3, as DNA: TGTGCCAGCAGCAAGGGCTTCGCCCGGGACGACTCACAAGAGACCCAGTACTTC. Its translation is CASSKGFARDDSQETQYF.

The V and J genes are TRBV6-1 and TRBJ1-1; possible D gene TRBD1, 6 bases. CDR3 size: 14 residues. V was shortened by 4 bases and J by 7 bases, with 16 bases between the two germline ends. The germline V gene encodes CDR1 MNHNS and CDR2 SASEGT. The CDR3 sequence is CASSVGGLENEAFF. The CDR3 DNA sequence: TGTGCCAGCAGTGTAGGGGGGCTAGAAAATGAAGCTTTCTTT.

This clone was recorded many times. This chain's CDR3 is CASSFGGFYEQYF. The CDR3 DNA sequence: TGTGCCAGCAGCTTCGGGGGGTTCTACGAGCAGTACTTC. V and J are TRBV7-9 and TRBJ2-7, with 7 bases fitting TRBD2. Germline-derived CDR1 and CDR2 are SEHNR and FQNEAQ (reference sequence). There are 13 residues in the CDR3. V shed 3 bases and J 3 bases; nucleotides not matched to a gene: 2.